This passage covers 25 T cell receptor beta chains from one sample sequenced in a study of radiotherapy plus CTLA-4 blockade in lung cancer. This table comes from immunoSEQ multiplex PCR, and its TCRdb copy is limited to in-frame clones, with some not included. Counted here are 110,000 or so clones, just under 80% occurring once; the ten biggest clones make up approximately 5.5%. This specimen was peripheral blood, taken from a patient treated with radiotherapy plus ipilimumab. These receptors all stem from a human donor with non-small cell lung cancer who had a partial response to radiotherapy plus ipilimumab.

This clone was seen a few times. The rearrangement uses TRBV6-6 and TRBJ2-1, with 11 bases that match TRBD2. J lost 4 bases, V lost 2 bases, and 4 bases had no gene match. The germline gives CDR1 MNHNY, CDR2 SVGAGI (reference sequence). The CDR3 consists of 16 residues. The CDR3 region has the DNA TGTGCCAGCAGTTACGGGCTAGCGGGAGGATACAATGAGCAGTTCTTC. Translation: CASSYGLAGGYNEQFF.

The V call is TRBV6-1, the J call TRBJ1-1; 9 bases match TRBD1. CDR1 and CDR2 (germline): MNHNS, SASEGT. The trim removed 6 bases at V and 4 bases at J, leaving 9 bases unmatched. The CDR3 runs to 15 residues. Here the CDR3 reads CASRGRDREGTEAFF. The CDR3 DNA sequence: TGTGCCAGCAGAGGAAGGGACAGGGAGGGCACTGAAGCTTTCTTT.

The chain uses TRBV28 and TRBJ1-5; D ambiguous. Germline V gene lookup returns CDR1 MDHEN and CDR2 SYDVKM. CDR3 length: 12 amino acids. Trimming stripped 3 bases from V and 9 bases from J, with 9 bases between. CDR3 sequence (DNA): TGTGCCAGCAGTTTCCCTAATGGGCCCCAGCATTTT. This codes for CASSFPNGPQHF. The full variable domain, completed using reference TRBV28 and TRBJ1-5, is DVKVTQSSRYLVKRTGEKVFLECVQDMDHENMFWYRQDPGLGLRLIYFSYDVKMKEKGDIPEGYSVSREKKERFSLILESASTNQTSMYLCASSFPNGPQHFGDGTRLSIL.

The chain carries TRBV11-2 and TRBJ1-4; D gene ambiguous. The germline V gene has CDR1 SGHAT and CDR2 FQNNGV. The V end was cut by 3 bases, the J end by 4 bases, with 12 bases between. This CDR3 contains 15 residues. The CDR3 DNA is TGTGCCAGCAGCTTGTGGGCAGACCTTAATGAAAAACTGTTTTTT. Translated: CASSLWADLNEKLFF.

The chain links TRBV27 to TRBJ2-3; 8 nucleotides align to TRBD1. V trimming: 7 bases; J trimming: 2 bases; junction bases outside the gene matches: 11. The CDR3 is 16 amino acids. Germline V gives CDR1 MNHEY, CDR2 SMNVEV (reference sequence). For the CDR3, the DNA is TGTGCCAGCAACCTAACACCGGGACAGGACACAGATACGCAGTATTTT. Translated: CASNLTPGQDTDTQYF.

The CDR3 DNA follows: TGTGCCAGCAGCCCCCCGGACAGGGGGCAAGAGACCCAGTACTTC. It encodes CASSPPDRGQETQYF. V and J are TRBV7-9 and TRBJ2-5; 10 bases align to TRBD1. The CDR3 totals 15 residues. Germline V lookup: CDR1 SEHNR, CDR2 FQNEAQ (reference sequence). The J segment lost 2 bases and the V segment lost 5 bases, leaving 5 bases of the junction unmatched.

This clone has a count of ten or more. The CDR3 nucleotides are TGTGCCAGCAGGTCCTGGGACAGGGGAGTCACTGAAGCTTTCTTT. Protein: CASRSWDRGVTEAFF. The chain recombines TRBV5-6 with TRBJ1-1; 10 nucleotides agree with TRBD1. The CDR3 loop spans 15 amino acids. In germline, CDR1 is SGHDT, CDR2 YYEEEE. V shed 5 bases, J shed 4 bases, and the junction held 8 bases outside the gene matches.

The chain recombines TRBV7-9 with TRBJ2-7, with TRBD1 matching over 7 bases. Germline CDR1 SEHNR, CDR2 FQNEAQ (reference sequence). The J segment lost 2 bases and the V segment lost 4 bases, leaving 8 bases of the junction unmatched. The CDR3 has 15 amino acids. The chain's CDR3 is CASSSPEDRAYEQYV. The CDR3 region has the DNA TGTGCCAGCAGCTCCCCCGAAGACAGGGCCTACGAGCAGTACGTC.

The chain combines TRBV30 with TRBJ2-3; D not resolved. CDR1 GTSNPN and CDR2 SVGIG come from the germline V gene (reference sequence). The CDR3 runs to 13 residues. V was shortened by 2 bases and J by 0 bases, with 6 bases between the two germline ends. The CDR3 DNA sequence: TGTGCCTGGAGTAGGCGGAGCACAGATACGCAGTATTTT. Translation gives CAWSRRSTDTQYF.

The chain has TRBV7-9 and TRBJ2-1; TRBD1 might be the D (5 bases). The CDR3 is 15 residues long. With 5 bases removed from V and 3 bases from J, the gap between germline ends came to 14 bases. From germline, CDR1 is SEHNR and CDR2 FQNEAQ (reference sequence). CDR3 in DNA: TGTGCCAGCAGCAGGCCAGGAGACAGCTACAATGAGCAGTTCTTC. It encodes CASSRPGDSYNEQFF.

The CDR3 DNA reads TGTGCCAGCGGAGGGGGGACAGGTCAGCCCCAGCATTTT. This codes for CASGGGTGQPQHF. The chain is built from TRBV2 and TRBJ1-5; 8 positions match TRBD1. The J segment lost 6 bases and the V segment lost 8 bases, leaving 6 bases of the junction unmatched. Germline CDR1 reads SNHLY; CDR2 reads FYNNEI. This CDR3 region has 13 residues.

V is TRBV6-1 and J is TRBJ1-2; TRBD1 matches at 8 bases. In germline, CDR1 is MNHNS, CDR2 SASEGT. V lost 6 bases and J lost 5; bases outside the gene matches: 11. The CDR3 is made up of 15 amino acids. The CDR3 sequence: CASRMKPGQGYGYTF. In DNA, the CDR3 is TGTGCCAGCAGAATGAAACCTGGACAGGGTTATGGCTACACCTTC.

CDR3 region: CASSSGQGREKLFF. The CDR3 DNA follows: TGCGCCAGCAGCTCTGGACAGGGGAGGGAAAAACTGTTTTTT. The V and J genes are TRBV5-1 and TRBJ1-4, with 9 bases that match TRBD1. Germline values: CDR1 SGHRS, CDR2 YFSETQ. This CDR3 spans 14 amino acids. Trimming took 3 bases from V and 8 from J; bases not matched to a gene: 5.

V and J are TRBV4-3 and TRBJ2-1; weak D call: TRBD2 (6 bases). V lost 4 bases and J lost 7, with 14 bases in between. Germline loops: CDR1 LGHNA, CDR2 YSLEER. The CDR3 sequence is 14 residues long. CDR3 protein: CASSPGRAGNEQFF. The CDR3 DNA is TGCGCCAGCAGCCCTGGTCGGGCGGGGAATGAGCAGTTCTTC.

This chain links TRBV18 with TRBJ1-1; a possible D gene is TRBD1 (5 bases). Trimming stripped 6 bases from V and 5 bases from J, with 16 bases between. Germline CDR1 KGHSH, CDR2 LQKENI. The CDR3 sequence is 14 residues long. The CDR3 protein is CASSRQIENTEAFF. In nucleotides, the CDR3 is TGTGCCAGCTCTCGACAGATAGAAAATACTGAAGCTTTCTTT.

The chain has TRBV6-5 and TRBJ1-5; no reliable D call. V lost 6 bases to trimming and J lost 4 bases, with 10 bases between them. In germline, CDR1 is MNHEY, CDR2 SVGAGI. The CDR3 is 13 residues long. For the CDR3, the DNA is TGTGCCAGCAGCCCTGCGGGGAATCAGCCCCAGCATTTT. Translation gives CASSPAGNQPQHF.

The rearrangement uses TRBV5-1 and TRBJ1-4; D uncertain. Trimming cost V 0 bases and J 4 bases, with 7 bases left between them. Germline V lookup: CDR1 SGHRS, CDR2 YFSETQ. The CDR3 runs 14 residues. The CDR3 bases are TGCGCCAGCAGCTTGGTGTCGGGTAATGAAAAACTGTTTTTT. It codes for CASSLVSGNEKLFF.

The CDR3 here is CASSLAPGDYEQYF. The CDR3 DNA reads as TGTGCCAGCAGCTTAGCCCCAGGGGACTACGAGCAGTACTTC. The genes are TRBV7-2 and TRBJ2-7, with D perhaps TRBD1 (6 bases). Germline CDR1 and CDR2: SGHTA and FQGNSA. The CDR3 loop spans 14 amino acids. V was shortened by 0 bases and J by 3 bases, with 9 bases between the two germline ends.

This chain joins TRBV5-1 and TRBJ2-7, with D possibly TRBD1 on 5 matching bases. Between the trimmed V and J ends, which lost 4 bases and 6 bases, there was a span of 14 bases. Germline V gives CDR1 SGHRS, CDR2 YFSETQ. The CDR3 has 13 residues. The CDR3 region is CASSHQGTGEQYF. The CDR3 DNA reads TGCGCCAGCAGCCATCAGGGAACTGGCGAGCAGTACTTC.

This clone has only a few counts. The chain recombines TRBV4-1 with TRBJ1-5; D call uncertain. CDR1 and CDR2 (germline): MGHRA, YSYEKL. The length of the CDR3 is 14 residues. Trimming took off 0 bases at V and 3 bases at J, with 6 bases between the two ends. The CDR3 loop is CASSQDIPNQPQHF. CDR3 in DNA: TGCGCCAGCAGCCAAGATATCCCCAATCAGCCCCAGCATTTT.

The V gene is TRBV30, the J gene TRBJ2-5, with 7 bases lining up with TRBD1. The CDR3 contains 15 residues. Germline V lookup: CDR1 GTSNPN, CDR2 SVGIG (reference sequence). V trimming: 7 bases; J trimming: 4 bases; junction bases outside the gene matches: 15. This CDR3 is CAYKKGALQRETQYF. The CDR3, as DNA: TGTGCCTATAAAAAGGGGGCCCTACAGAGAGAGACCCAGTACTTC.

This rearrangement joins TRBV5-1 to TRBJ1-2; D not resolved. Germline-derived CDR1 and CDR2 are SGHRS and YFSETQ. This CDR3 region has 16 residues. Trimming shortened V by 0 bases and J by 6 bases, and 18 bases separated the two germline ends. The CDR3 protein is CASSLVGVTDSNGYTF. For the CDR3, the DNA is TGCGCCAGCAGCTTGGTGGGAGTCACGGATTCAAATGGCTACACCTTC.

The CDR3 DNA follows: TGTGCCAGCAGCTCGGGACAGAGAAACCAAGAGACCCAGTACTTC. Translation gives CASSSGQRNQETQYF. The chain joins TRBV13 to TRBJ2-5; 7 bases are a match to TRBD1. The V and J ends lost 4 bases and 0 bases, in that order; junction bases with no gene match: 5. Germline V gives CDR1 PRHDT, CDR2 FYEKMQ (reference sequence). This CDR3 comprises 15 residues. The full variable domain, with the rest looked up from reference TRBV13 and TRBJ2-5, is AAGVIQSPRHLIKEKRETATLKCYPIPRHDTVYWYQQGPGQDPQFLISFYEKMQSDKGSIPDRFSAQQFSDYHSELNMSSLELGDSALYFCASSSGQRNQETQYFGPGTRLLVL.

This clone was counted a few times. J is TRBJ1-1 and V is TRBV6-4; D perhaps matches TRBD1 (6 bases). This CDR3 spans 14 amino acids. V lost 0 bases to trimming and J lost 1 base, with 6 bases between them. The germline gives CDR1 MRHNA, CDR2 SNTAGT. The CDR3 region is CASSDSDRNTEAFF. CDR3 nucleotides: TGTGCCAGCAGTGACTCGGACAGGAACACTGAAGCTTTCTTT.

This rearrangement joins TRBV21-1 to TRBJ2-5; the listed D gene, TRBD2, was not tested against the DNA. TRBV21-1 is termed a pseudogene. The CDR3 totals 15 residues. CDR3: CASSKALGVQETQYF. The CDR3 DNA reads TGTGCCAGCAGCAAAGCGCTCGGGGTACAAGAGACCCAGTACTTC.